One and the same sample provided the 13 T cell receptor beta chains below, sequenced in a study of blood T cells in healthy people across ages (dated by TCRdb to between 2015 and 2017). The receptor library was made with 5' RACE. A second about 7 to 12 cycle PCR used a sample-barcoded 5' primer and a J-beta primer mix. Clones were called with MiXCR by TCRdb after fastp trimmed the public reads at Q25, and only in-frame beta chains were retained. Each CDR3 protein gets just one entry, which takes the most common genes and DNA from the rows behind it. The sample data list around 1,900,000 distinct CDR3 sequences, and 39% of these were observed just once. Under 25% of the sample is held by the ten biggest clonotypes. Input material: blood. These receptors came from a human donor in good health.

V and J are TRBV12-3 or TRBV12-4 and TRBJ2-5; D is ambiguous. V was cut by 3 bases and J by 9 bases, with 11 bases left in between. The CDR3 covers 12 residues. The CDR3 loop reads CASSFLRAAQYF. CDR3 nucleotide sequence: TGTGCCAGCAGTTTCCTTCGGGCGGCCCAGTACTTC.

The rearrangement uses TRBV12-3 or TRBV12-4 and TRBJ2-1; a weak D match, TRBD2 (5 bases). Trimming took off 2 bases at V and 5 bases at J, with 16 bases between the two ends. The CDR3 covers 16 residues. The CDR3 nucleotides read TGTGCCAGCAGTTTACTTCGGGATATTAGGGACAATGAGCAGTTCTTC. Translated, it gives CASSLLRDIRDNEQFF.

This clonotype has a handful of counts. The gene calls are TRBV12-3 or TRBV12-4 and TRBJ1-1, with D possibly being TRBD1 (5 bases). Trimming left V 7 bases short and J 5 bases short, with 11 bases between. The CDR3 runs to 12 residues. The DNA for the CDR3 is TGTGCCAGCATGGATTGGGGGACTGAAGCTTTCTTT. Translated, it gives CASMDWGTEAFF.

This clonotype was counted between two and nine times. The gene calls are TRBV7-8 and TRBJ2-7; the match to TRBD1 covers 7 bases. The junction had 7 bases not matched to a gene; V was cut back by 2 bases and J by 3 bases. This CDR3 spans 15 amino acids. Germline CDR1 SGHVS, CDR2 FQNEAQ. The chain's CDR3 is CASSLMGQINYEQYF. CDR3 DNA sequence: TGTGCCAGCAGCTTAATGGGACAGATAAACTACGAGCAGTACTTC.

V usage is TRBV7-2 and J usage is TRBJ1-1; D unresolved. The CDR3 length is 18 residues. Trimming cost V 3 bases and J 0 bases, with 20 bases left between them. Per germline, CDR1 SGHTA and CDR2 FQGNSA. The CDR3 DNA is TGTGCCAGCAGCTTGTGGGTAGTAATCGACTCCGTGAACACTGAAGCTTTCTTT. Its protein product is CASSLWVVIDSVNTEAFF.

V and J are TRBV27 and TRBJ1-2, with TRBD1 matching 11 bases. Trimming at V came to 5 bases and at J to 3 bases, leaving 5 bases not matched to a gene. Germline CDR1 and CDR2: MNHEY and SMNVEV (reference sequence). CDR3 length equals 15 residues. The CDR3 reads CASSQRTGGHYGYTF. Here the CDR3 DNA reads TGTGCCAGCAGTCAACGGACAGGGGGCCACTATGGCTACACCTTC.

This clonotype was counted ten times or more. This chain joins TRBV4-1 and TRBJ1-5, with 8 nucleotides matching TRBD1. The length of the CDR3 is 17 residues. V was pared by 0 bases and J by 3 bases, with 7 bases of the junction left unmatched. Germline assignment: CDR1 MGHRA and CDR2 YSYEKL. This CDR3 is CASSQDPGGLYNQPQHF. The CDR3 DNA reads TGCGCCAGCAGCCAAGATCCAGGGGGCCTTTACAATCAGCCCCAGCATTTT.

CDR3 nucleotides: TGTGCCAGCAGTTATCCGGGACAGGGCTCTGGCTACACCTTC. As protein: CASSYPGQGSGYTF. The rearrangement joins TRBV28 to TRBJ1-2; 9 bases align to TRBD1. Germline lookup yields CDR1 MDHEN and CDR2 SYDVKM. This CDR3 is 14 amino acids long. The V segment lost 4 bases and the J segment 7 bases; nucleotides outside the gene matches: 7.

This clonotype was seen a handful of times. The chain joins TRBV7-3 to TRBJ2-1; TRBD1 or TRBD2 may be the D gene (5 bases each). This CDR3 comprises 12 residues. Trimming pared 6 bases from V and 13 bases from J, leaving 16 bases between. Germline CDR1 is SGHTA and CDR2 is FQGTGA. The CDR3 spells CASSYPPGPQFF. CDR3 DNA: TGTGCCAGCAGTTACCCTCCGGGACCACAGTTCTTC.

The J gene is TRBJ2-7, the V gene TRBV19; possibly TRBD2 for D (6 bases). Germline CDR1 reads LNHDA; CDR2 reads SQIVND (reference sequence). The CDR3 extends over 18 amino acids. Trimming took 6 bases from V and 7 from J, leaving 31 bases between them. This chain's CDR3 is CASRPPKGEEKASREQYF. CDR3 sequence (DNA): TGTGCCAGTAGACCCCCGAAAGGGGAGGAAAAGGCCTCAAGGGAGCAGTACTTC.

The genes are TRBV24-1 and TRBJ2-1; TRBD2 is a possible D gene (7 bases). This CDR3 has 16 residues. The germline gives CDR1 KGHDR, CDR2 SFDVKD. The V gene lost 5 bases and the J gene lost 9 bases, with 22 bases spanning the gap. CDR3 residues: CATSAIQGGLGGEQFF. CDR3 coding DNA: TGTGCCACCAGTGCAATACAGGGAGGGCTAGGCGGTGAGCAGTTCTTC.

This clonotype was observed a few times. The rearrangement uses TRBV20-1 and TRBJ2-3, with TRBD2 matching over 11 bases. Losses at the gene ends were 5 bases for V and 0 bases for J; bases not matched to a gene: 10. CDR3 length equals 17 residues. In germline, CDR1 is DFQATT, CDR2 SNEGSKA (reference sequence). The CDR3 region has the DNA TGCAGTGCTCTACCCGGGACTAGCGGACCTAGCACAGATACGCAGTATTTT. This sequence encodes CSALPGTSGPSTDTQYF.

The CDR3 reads CASRSAGGPVGLPDEQFF. As DNA, the CDR3 is TGTGCCAGCAGATCTGCGGGGGGGCCTGTCGGGCTTCCCGATGAGCAGTTCTTC. The chain combines TRBV6-4 with TRBJ2-1; 9 nucleotides match TRBD2. This CDR3 has 18 residues. From germline, CDR1 is MRHNA and CDR2 SNTAGT. J was trimmed by 8 bases and V by 6 bases; bases with no gene match: 20.